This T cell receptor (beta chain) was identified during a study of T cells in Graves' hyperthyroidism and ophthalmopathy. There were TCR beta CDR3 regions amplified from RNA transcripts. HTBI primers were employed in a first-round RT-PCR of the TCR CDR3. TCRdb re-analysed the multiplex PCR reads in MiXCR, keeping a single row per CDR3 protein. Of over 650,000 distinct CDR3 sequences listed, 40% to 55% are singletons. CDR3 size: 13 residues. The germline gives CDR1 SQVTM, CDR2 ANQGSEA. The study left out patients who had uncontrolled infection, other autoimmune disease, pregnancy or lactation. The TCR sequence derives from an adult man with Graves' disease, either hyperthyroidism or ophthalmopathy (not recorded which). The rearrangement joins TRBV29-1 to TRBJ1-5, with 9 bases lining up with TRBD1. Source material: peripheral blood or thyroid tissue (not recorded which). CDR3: CSQQQGAGQPQHF. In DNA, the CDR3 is TGCAGTCAACAACAGGGGGCCGGTCAGCCCCAGCATTTT.